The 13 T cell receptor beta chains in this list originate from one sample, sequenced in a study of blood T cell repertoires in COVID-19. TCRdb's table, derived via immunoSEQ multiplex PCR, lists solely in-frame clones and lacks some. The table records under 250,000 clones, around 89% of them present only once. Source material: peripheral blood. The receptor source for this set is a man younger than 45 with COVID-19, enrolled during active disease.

For the CDR3, the DNA is TGTGCCAGCTCACCACCGGTCGGGACTAGCGGGAACACCGGGGAGCTGTTTTTT. Translating gives CASSPPVGTSGNTGELFF. The J gene is TRBJ2-2, the V gene TRBV18, with 11 bases aligning to TRBD2. After removal of 0 bases from V and 1 base from J, the junction contained 4 bases not matched to a gene. CDR1 KGHSH and CDR2 LQKENI come from the germline V gene. The CDR3 totals 18 residues.

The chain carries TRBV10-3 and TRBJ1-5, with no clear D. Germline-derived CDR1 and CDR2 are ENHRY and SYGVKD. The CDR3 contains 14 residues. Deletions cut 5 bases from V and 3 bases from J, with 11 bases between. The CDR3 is CAISIGGTNQPQHF. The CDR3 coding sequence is TGTGCCATCAGTATTGGCGGAACCAATCAGCCCCAGCATTTT.

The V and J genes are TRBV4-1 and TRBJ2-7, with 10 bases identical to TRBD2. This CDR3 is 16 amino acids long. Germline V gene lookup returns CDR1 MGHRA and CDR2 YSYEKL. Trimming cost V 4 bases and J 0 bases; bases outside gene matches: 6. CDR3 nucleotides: TGCGCCAGCAGCCCCAGGACTAGCGGCAGCTCCTACGAGCAGTACTTC. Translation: CASSPRTSGSSYEQYF.

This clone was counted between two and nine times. CDR3 nucleotides: TGCGCCAGCAGCCAGGACCCCCAGGGATCATTCTACAATGAGCAGTTCTTC. It translates to CASSQDPQGSFYNEQFF. The V call is TRBV4-1, the J call TRBJ2-1, with a weak D call TRBD1 (5 bases). Germline CDR1 reads MGHRA; CDR2 reads YSYEKL. The CDR3 has 17 amino acids. V was shortened by 3 bases and J by 3 bases, with 18 bases between the two germline ends.

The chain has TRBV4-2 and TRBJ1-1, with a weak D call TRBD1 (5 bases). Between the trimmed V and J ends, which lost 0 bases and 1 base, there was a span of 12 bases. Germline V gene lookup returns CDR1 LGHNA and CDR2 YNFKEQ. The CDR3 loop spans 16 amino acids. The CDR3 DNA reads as TGTGCCAGCAGCCAAGATGGACCCACAGGGAACACTGAAGCTTTCTTT. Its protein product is CASSQDGPTGNTEAFF.

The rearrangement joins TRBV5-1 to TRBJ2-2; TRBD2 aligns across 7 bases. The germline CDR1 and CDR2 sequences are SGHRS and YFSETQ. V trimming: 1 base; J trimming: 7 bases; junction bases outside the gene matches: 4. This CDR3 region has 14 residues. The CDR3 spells CASSLSGTHGELFF. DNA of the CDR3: TGCGCCAGCAGCTTGAGCGGGACTCACGGGGAGCTGTTTTTT.

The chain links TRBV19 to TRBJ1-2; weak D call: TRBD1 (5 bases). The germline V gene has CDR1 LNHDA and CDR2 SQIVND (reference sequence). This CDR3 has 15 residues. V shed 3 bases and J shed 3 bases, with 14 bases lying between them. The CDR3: CASSIRAGYDYGYTF. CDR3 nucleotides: TGTGCCAGTAGTATTCGGGCAGGGTATGACTATGGCTACACCTTC. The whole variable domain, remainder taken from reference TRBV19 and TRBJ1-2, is DGGITQSPKYLFRKEGQNVTLSCEQNLNHDAMYWYRQDPGQGLRLIYYSQIVNDFQKGDIAEGYSVSREKKESFPLTVTSAQKNPTAFYLCASSIRAGYDYGYTFGSGTRLTVV.

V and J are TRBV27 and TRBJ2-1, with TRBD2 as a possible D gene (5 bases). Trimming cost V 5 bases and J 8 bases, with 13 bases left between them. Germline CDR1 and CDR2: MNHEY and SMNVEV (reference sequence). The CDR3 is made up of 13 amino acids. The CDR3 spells CASSRTRWDEQFF. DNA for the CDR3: TGTGCCAGCAGTAGGACTCGGTGGGATGAGCAGTTCTTC.

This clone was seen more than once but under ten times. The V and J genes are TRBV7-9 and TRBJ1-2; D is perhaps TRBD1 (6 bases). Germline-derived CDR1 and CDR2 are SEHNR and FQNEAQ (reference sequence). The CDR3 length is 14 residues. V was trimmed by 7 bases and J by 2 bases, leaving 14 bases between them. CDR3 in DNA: TGTGCCAGCACCGTGGACAGCCGGAACTATGGCTACACCTTC. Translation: CASTVDSRNYGYTF.

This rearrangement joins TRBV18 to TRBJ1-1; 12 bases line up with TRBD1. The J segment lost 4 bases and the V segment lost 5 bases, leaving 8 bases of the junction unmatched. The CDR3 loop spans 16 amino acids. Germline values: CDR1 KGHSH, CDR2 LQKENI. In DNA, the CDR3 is TGTGCCAGCTCATCGGGACAGGGGGCGCATGTCACTGAAGCTTTCTTT. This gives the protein CASSSGQGAHVTEAFF.

The CDR3 nucleotides are TGTGCCATCAGCCCGACAGGGGGCCTCACTGAAGCTTTCTTT. Protein sequence: CAISPTGGLTEAFF. V is TRBV10-3 and J is TRBJ1-1, with 10 bases lining up with TRBD1. The CDR3 covers 14 residues. Germline CDR1 reads ENHRY; CDR2 reads SYGVKD. The trim removed 6 bases at V and 4 bases at J, leaving 5 bases unmatched.

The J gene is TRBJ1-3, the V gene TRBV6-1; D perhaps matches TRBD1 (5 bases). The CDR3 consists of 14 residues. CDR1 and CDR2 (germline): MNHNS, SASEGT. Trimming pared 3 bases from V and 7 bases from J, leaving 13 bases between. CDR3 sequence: CASSDPGGDNTIYF. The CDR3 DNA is TGTGCCAGCAGTGACCCGGGGGGGGATAACACCATATATTTT.

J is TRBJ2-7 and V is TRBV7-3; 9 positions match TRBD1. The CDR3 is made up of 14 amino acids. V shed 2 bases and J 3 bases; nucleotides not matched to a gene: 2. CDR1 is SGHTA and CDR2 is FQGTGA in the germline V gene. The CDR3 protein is CASSLGDRVYEQYF. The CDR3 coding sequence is TGTGCCAGCAGCTTAGGGGACAGGGTCTACGAGCAGTACTTC.